These 26 T cell receptor beta chains originate from one sample sequenced in a study of shared clonotypes between healthy human individuals. Some clones are missing from TCRdb's copy, which holds only in-frame ones; the method was immunoSEQ multiplex PCR. This table has about 700,000 clones, about 90% appearing once. It was CD45RO-negative cells, positively selected for CCR7, that made up naive CD8 cells, with terminally differentiated effector memory CD45RA+ cells excluded. Sequencing was done on a sample of naive CD8+ T cells sorted from blood. The receptors were sampled from a man under 40 in good health.

V and J are TRBV10-2 and TRBJ1-2; D is perhaps TRBD1 (6 bases). This CDR3 has 17 amino acids. Trimming removed 2 bases from V and 3 bases from J, with 19 bases in between. CDR1 is WSHSY and CDR2 is SAAADI in the germline V gene. CDR3 sequence reads: CASSEMGQAQDYYGYTF. DNA for the CDR3: TGCGCCAGCAGTGAGATGGGACAAGCCCAAGACTACTATGGCTACACCTTC.

J is TRBJ2-3 and V is TRBV9, with 7 bases identical to TRBD2. Trimming removed 3 bases from V and 2 bases from J; junction bases left unmatched: 6. The CDR3 totals 15 residues. Germline V gene data show CDR1 as SGDLS and CDR2 as YYNGEE. The CDR3 DNA reads as TGTGCCAGCAGCGGGGCCGGGAGGCACACAGATACGCAGTATTTT. Protein product: CASSGAGRHTDTQYF.

The V and J genes are TRBV10-3 and TRBJ2-5; the D gene could be TRBD1 or TRBD2 (6 bases each). CDR3 size: 13 residues. Germline values: CDR1 ENHRY, CDR2 SYGVKD. Trimming cost V 5 bases and J 5 bases, with 12 bases left between them. CDR3 in amino acids: CAISNREEETQYF. CDR3 DNA: TGTGCCATCAGTAACAGGGAGGAGGAGACCCAGTACTTC.

The rearrangement links TRBV7-9 to TRBJ2-6, with D possibly TRBD1 on 6 matching bases. The V end lost 6 bases, the J end lost 1 base, and 7 bases lay between the germline ends. The CDR3 totals 14 residues. CDR1 and CDR2 (germline): SEHNR, FQNEAQ (reference sequence). For the CDR3, the DNA is TGTGCCAGCAGTAGGGGGTCTGGGGCCAACGTCCTGACTTTC. This translates into CASSRGSGANVLTF.

This chain links TRBV7-2 with TRBJ2-3; a weak D match, TRBD2 (5 bases). The CDR3 is 13 residues long. Germline CDR1 is SGHTA and CDR2 is FQGNSA. The ends were cut back, 7 bases at V and 4 bases at J, with 12 bases in the middle. The CDR3 nucleotides read TGTGCCAGCAATGAGGGCCCTGCAGATACGCAGTATTTT. This gives the protein CASNEGPADTQYF.

V gene TRBV6-1 combines with J gene TRBJ2-3; D is possibly TRBD1 (5 bases). Trimming took 0 bases from V and 1 from J, leaving 14 bases between them. The germline CDR1 and CDR2 sequences are MNHNS and SASEGT. The CDR3 totals 17 residues. Here the CDR3 DNA reads TGTGCCAGCAGTGAAGCGGCAGGCAGGGCAGGCACAGATACGCAGTATTTT. Translated: CASSEAAGRAGTDTQYF.

This sequence joins TRBV30 and TRBJ2-2, with TRBD2 matching 9 bases. Germline V lookup: CDR1 GTSNPN, CDR2 SVGIG (reference sequence). CDR3 size: 15 residues. Trimming removed 4 bases from V and 7 bases from J; junction bases left unmatched: 10. Here the CDR3 DNA reads TGTGCCTGGATTAGCGGGAGCTCAACGGTCGGGGAGCTGTTTTTT. Translated: CAWISGSSTVGELFF.

Here the CDR3 reads CASSLLAGGNEQFF. CDR3 nucleotides: TGTGCCAGCAGTTTACTAGCGGGAGGGAATGAGCAGTTCTTC. The chain has TRBV27 and TRBJ2-1, with 12 bases aligning to TRBD2. Germline CDR1 is MNHEY and CDR2 is SMNVEV (reference sequence). V gave up 2 bases and J gave up 7 bases; unmatched junction bases: 0. The CDR3 loop spans 14 amino acids.

The V and J genes are TRBV7-9 and TRBJ2-5; no definite D call. This CDR3 region has 13 residues. Germline CDR1 reads SEHNR; CDR2 reads FQNEAQ (reference sequence). V dropped 5 bases and J dropped 1 base, with 8 bases sitting between them. The CDR3 is CASSPLSQETQYF. Written as DNA, the CDR3 is TGTGCCAGCAGCCCCCTCTCCCAAGAGACCCAGTACTTC.

This chain uses TRBV7-9 with TRBJ2-2, with D possibly matching TRBD1 (6 bases). Germline CDR1 reads SEHNR; CDR2 reads FQNEAQ (reference sequence). V dropped 6 bases and J dropped 7 bases, with 21 bases sitting between them. The CDR3 spans 16 residues. This CDR3 reads CASSSPRPGAVGELFF. The CDR3 bases are TGTGCCAGCAGTTCTCCTAGGCCAGGGGCCGTCGGGGAGCTGTTTTTT.

The chain has TRBV11-2 and TRBJ2-1; 10 bases agree with TRBD2. The CDR3 covers 16 residues. V lost 6 bases, J lost 8 bases, and 13 bases stayed unmatched. Germline-derived CDR1 and CDR2 are SGHAT and FQNNGV. DNA for the CDR3: TGTGCCAGCAGATATGGCCCTAGCGGGAGTGCTTATGAGCAGTTCTTC. It specifies CASRYGPSGSAYEQFF.

V is TRBV4-1 and J is TRBJ2-7; 7 bases agree with TRBD1. The germline V gene encodes CDR1 MGHRA and CDR2 YSYEKL. The CDR3 loop spans 14 amino acids. The junction had 10 bases not matched to a gene; V was cut back by 5 bases and J by 6 bases. The CDR3: CASSERDSDGEQYF. CDR3 DNA: TGCGCCAGCAGCGAACGGGACAGCGACGGCGAGCAGTACTTC.

DNA for the CDR3: TGTGCCAGTTGCACCTACAAGAACACTGAAGCTTTCTTT. It codes for CASCTYKNTEAFF. The chain carries TRBV19 and TRBJ1-1, with D hard to call. Germline CDR1 and CDR2: LNHDA and SQIVND (reference sequence). The V end was cut by 8 bases, the J end by 1 base, with 11 bases between. This CDR3 contains 13 residues.

A single count supports this clone. This chain joins TRBV7-9 and TRBJ1-5, with TRBD1 matching 9 bases. The V gene's germline CDR1 is SEHNR and CDR2 FQNEAQ (reference sequence). The CDR3 is 16 residues long. The V segment lost 7 bases and the J segment 2 bases; nucleotides outside the gene matches: 9. CDR3 bases: TGTGCCAGCACCACTTCCAGGACAGGGGGCAATCAGCCCCAGCATTTT. Its protein is CASTTSRTGGNQPQHF.

The V gene is TRBV27, the J gene TRBJ2-5, with 9 bases lining up with TRBD2. Trimming at V came to 3 bases and at J to 3 bases, leaving 8 bases not matched to a gene. Germline loops: CDR1 MNHEY, CDR2 SMNVEV (reference sequence). CDR3 length: 16 amino acids. The CDR3, as DNA: TGTGCCAGCAGTTTTTTTGCGGGAGGGCCGAAAGAGACCCAGTACTTC. It translates to CASSFFAGGPKETQYF.

J is TRBJ2-5 and V is TRBV27; D is unclear. Germline lookup yields CDR1 MNHEY and CDR2 SMNVEV (reference sequence). This CDR3 has 14 residues. Trimming cost V 2 bases and J 1 base, with 8 bases left between them. CDR3 sequence (DNA): TGTGCCAGCAGTTTACTGGGCCTCCAAGAGACCCAGTACTTC. This gives the protein CASSLLGLQETQYF.

The chain carries TRBV20-1 and TRBJ2-2; D gene uncertain. The V end lost 1 base, the J end lost 8 bases, and 5 bases lay between the germline ends. Looked up from germline, CDR1 is DFQATT and CDR2 is SNEGSKA (reference sequence). The CDR3 covers 11 residues. The chain's CDR3 is CSARGGGELFF. The CDR3 nucleotides are TGCAGTGCTAGAGGCGGTGGGGAGCTGTTTTTT.

This clone has only one observation. The V gene is TRBV6-1, the J gene TRBJ2-7, with 12 bases identical to TRBD2. Germline V lookup: CDR1 MNHNS, CDR2 SASEGT. V was pared by 10 bases and J by 5 bases, with 12 bases of the junction left unmatched. The CDR3 runs 15 residues. The CDR3 sequence: CAIFPETSGRHEQYF. The CDR3 nucleotides read TGTGCCATTTTCCCCGAGACTAGCGGGAGACACGAGCAGTACTTC.

This rearrangement joins TRBV27 to TRBJ2-5; 8 bases are shared with TRBD1. The germline CDR1 and CDR2 sequences are MNHEY and SMNVEV (reference sequence). CDR3 size: 13 residues. V lost 5 bases and J lost 8; bases outside the gene matches: 7. The CDR3 nucleotides are TGTGCCAGCAGTGTCTCCGGACAGGGAACCCAGTACTTC. It yields the protein CASSVSGQGTQYF.

The V gene is TRBV5-4, the J gene TRBJ2-7; 8 nucleotides match TRBD2. The V gene's germline CDR1 is SGHNT and CDR2 YYREEE (reference sequence). V lost 0 bases to trimming and J lost 3 bases; unmatched junction nucleotides: 8. CDR3 length equals 16 residues. CDR3: CASSLGVLAGRYEQYF. The CDR3 DNA is TGTGCCAGCAGCTTGGGTGTGTTAGCGGGGCGCTACGAGCAGTACTTC.

The J gene is TRBJ1-2, the V gene TRBV30, with D hard to call. Germline V gene data show CDR1 as GTSNPN and CDR2 as SVGIG (reference sequence). The CDR3 sequence is 12 residues long. V lost 3 bases, J lost 8 bases, and 13 bases lay in between. CDR3 loop: CAWSGEKLGYTF. The CDR3 coding sequence is TGTGCCTGGAGCGGGGAAAAACTAGGCTACACCTTC. The complete variable domain, with remaining parts taken from reference TRBV30 and TRBJ1-2, reads SQTIHQWPATLVQPVGSPLSLECTVEGTSNPNLYWYRQAAGRGLQLLFYSVGIGQISSEVPQNLSASRPQDRQFILSSKKLLLSDSGFYLCAWSGEKLGYTFGSGTRLTVV.

As for this clone: Different DNA sequences within this sample yield the same CDR3. The chain uses TRBV9 and TRBJ2-2, with D unresolved. V lost 0 bases, J lost 4 bases, and 1 base lay in between. The CDR3 length is 12 residues. The germline V gene encodes CDR1 SGDLS and CDR2 YYNGEE. The CDR3 is CASSVVTGELFF. For the CDR3, the DNA is TGTGCCAGCAGCGTAGTCACCGGGGAGCTGTTTTTT.

The chain couples TRBV10-3 to TRBJ2-2; 11 bases map to TRBD1. After removal of 10 bases from V and 3 bases from J, the junction contained 4 bases not matched to a gene. Per the germline V gene, CDR1 is ENHRY and CDR2 is SYGVKD. The CDR3 has 14 residues. The CDR3 sequence is CATWTGGYTGELFF. DNA for the CDR3: TGTGCCACCTGGACAGGGGGCTACACCGGGGAGCTGTTTTTT.

This clone was seen a few times. The CDR3 DNA is TGTGCCAGCATTGACAGGGGTGAGACCCAGTACTTC. Its translation is CASIDRGETQYF. The chain has TRBV25-1 and TRBJ2-5, with TRBD1 identical over 8 bases. Unmatched junction bases numbered 3, after V lost 7 bases and J lost 5 bases. This CDR3 region has 12 residues. Per germline, CDR1 MGHDK and CDR2 SYGVNS.

The chain recombines TRBV10-3 with TRBJ2-7; TRBD2 aligns across 11 bases. With V trimmed by 2 bases and J by 3 bases, 12 bases remained unmatched. The CDR3 consists of 18 residues. CDR1 and CDR2 (germline): ENHRY, SYGVKD. CDR3 DNA sequence: TGTGCCATCAGTGAGGGAGGACTAGCGGGTATCCCTAGCTACGAGCAGTACTTC. Translated: CAISEGGLAGIPSYEQYF.

J is TRBJ2-3 and V is TRBV7-8; 7 bases are a match to TRBD2. The germline V gene has CDR1 SGHVS and CDR2 FQNEAQ. The CDR3 totals 16 residues. The V and J ends lost 5 bases and 4 bases, in that order; junction bases with no gene match: 12. The CDR3 bases are TGTGCCAGCAGCCGAAATCAGCGGGACTATGCAGATACGCAGTATTTT. Its protein product is CASSRNQRDYADTQYF.